This T cell receptor beta chain was captured by sequencing in a study of T cells in Graves' hyperthyroidism and ophthalmopathy. The study, taken as a whole, reports: In simple terms, a model built on 13 V-J features told ophthalmopathy apart from stable hyperthyroidism.

It was RNA transcripts that yielded the amplified TCR beta CDR3 regions. In the first-round RT-PCR of the TCR CDR3, the HTBI primer set was used. MiXCR, run by TCRdb on the multiplex PCR reads, gives a single entry per CDR3 protein. Seen here are approximately 710,000 distinct CDR3 sequences, roughly 17% observed once, and the top ten hold about 16%. This clonotype was picked up a small number of times. Antigen: not known. The CDR3 runs 20 residues. V lost 0 bases, J lost 5 bases, and 19 bases stayed unmatched. Germline-derived CDR1 and CDR2 are MGHRA and YSYEKL. The sample consisted of blood. This receptor was obtained from a man aged 45-60 years with Graves' hyperthyroidism. The chain uses TRBV4-1 and TRBJ1-5; 7 nucleotides match TRBD1. DNA for the CDR3: TGCGCCAGCAGCCAAGATCCCTTTCTAACCCCGGGACAGAGATATCAGCCCCAGCATTTT. This translates into CASSQDPFLTPGQRYQPQHF.